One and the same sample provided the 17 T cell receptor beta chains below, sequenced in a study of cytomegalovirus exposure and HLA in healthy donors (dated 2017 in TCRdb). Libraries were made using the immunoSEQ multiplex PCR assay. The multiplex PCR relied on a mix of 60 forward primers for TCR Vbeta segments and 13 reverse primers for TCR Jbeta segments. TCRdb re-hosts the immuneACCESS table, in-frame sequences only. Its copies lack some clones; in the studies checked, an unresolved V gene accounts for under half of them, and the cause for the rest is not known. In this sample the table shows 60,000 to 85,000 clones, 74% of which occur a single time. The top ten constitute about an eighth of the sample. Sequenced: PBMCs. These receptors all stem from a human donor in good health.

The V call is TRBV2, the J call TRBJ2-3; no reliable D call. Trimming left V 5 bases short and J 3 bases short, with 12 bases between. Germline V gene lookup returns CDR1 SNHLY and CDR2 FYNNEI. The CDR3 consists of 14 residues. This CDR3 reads CASSHRQVTDTQYF. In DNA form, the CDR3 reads TGTGCCAGCAGTCATAGGCAGGTAACAGATACGCAGTATTTT. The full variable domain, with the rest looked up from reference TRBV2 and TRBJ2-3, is EPEVTQTPSHQVTQMGQEVILRCVPISNHLYFYWYRQILGQKVEFLVSFYNNEISEKSEIFDDQFSVERPDGSNFTLKIRSTKLEDSAMYFCASSHRQVTDTQYFGPGTRLTVL.

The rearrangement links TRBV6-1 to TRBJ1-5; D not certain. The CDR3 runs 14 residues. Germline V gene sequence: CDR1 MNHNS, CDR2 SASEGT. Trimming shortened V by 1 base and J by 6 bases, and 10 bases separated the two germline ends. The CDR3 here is CASSEGLPSQPQHF. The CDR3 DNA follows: TGTGCCAGCAGTGAAGGACTGCCCAGTCAGCCCCAGCATTTT.

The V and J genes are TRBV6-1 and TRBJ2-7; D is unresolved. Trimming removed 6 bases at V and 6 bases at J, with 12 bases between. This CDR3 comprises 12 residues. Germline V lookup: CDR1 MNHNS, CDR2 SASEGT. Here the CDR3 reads CASRELVGEQYF. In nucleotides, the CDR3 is TGTGCCAGCAGGGAGTTAGTTGGCGAGCAGTACTTC.

This CDR3 reads CASRTSGSGAGELFF. The CDR3 DNA reads as TGTGCCAGCAGAACTAGCGGGAGCGGGGCCGGGGAGCTGTTTTTT. This chain links TRBV9 with TRBJ2-2; 11 bases are a match to TRBD2. Germline values: CDR1 SGDLS, CDR2 YYNGEE. The CDR3 extends over 15 amino acids. The V and J ends lost 5 bases and 6 bases, in that order; junction bases with no gene match: 6.

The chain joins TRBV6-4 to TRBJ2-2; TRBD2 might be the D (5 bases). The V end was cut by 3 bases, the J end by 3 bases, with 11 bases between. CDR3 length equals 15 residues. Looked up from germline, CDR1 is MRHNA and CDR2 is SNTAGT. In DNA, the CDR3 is TGTGCCAGCAGTGAAGTAGGGAGAGACACCGGGGAGCTGTTTTTT. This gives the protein CASSEVGRDTGELFF.

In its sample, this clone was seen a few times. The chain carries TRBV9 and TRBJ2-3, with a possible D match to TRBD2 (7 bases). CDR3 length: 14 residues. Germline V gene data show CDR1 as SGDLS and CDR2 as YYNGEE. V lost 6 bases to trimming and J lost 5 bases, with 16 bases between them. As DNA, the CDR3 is TGTGCCAGCACCCTAGGAGGGGGGGGAGATACGCAGTATTTT. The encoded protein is CASTLGGGGDTQYF.

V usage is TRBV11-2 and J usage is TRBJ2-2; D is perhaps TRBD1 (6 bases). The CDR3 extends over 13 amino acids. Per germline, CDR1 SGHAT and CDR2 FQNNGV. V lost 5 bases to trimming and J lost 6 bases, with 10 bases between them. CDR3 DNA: TGTGCCAGCAGCAGACAGGACCCCGGGGAGCTGTTTTTT. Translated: CASSRQDPGELFF.

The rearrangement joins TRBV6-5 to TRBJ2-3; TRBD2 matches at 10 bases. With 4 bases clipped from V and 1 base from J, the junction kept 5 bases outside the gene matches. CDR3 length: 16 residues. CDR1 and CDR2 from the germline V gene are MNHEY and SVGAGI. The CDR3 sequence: CASSSNSGGRTDTQYF. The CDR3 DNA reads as TGTGCCAGCAGTTCCAATAGCGGGGGGCGCACAGATACGCAGTATTTT.

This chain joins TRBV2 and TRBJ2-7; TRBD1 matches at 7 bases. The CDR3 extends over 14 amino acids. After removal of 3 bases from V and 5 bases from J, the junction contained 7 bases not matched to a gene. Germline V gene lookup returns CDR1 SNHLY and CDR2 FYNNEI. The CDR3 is CASSETGFFNEQYF. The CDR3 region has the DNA TGTGCCAGCAGTGAGACAGGGTTCTTCAACGAGCAGTACTTC.

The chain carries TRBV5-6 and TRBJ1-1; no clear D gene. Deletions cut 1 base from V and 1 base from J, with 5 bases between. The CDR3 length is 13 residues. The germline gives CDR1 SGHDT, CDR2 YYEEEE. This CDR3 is CASSLRGNTEAFF. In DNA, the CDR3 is TGTGCCAGCAGCTTGCGGGGGAACACTGAAGCTTTCTTT.

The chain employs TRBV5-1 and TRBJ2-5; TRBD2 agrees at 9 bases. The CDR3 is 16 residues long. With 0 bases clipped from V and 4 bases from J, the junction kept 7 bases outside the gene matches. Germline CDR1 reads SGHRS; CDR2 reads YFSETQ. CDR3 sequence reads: CASSLVVAGVGETQYF. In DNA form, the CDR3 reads TGCGCCAGCAGCTTGGTGGTAGCGGGAGTGGGAGAGACCCAGTACTTC. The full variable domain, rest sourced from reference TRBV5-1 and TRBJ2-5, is KAGVTQTPRYLIKTRGQQVTLSCSPISGHRSVSWYQQTPGQGLQFLFEYFSETQRNKGNFPGRFSGRQFSNSRSEMNVSTLELGDSALYLCASSLVVAGVGETQYFGPGTRLLVL.

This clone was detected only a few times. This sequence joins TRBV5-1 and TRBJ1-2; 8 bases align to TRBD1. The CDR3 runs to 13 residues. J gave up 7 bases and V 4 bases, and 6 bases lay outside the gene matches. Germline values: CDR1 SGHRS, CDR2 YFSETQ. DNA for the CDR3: TGCGCCAGCAGCCCGGGGACAGGCGGTGGCTACACCTTC. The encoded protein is CASSPGTGGGYTF.

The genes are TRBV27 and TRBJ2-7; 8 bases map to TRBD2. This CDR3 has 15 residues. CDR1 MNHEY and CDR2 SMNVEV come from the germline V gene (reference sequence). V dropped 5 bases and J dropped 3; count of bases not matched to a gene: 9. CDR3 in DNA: TGTGCCAGCAGTCCACGGGAGGGCCCCAGCTACGAGCAGTACTTC. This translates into CASSPREGPSYEQYF.

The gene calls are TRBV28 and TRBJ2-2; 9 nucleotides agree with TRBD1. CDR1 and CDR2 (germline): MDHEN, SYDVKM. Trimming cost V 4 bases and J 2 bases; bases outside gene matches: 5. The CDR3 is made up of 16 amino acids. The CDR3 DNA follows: TGTGCCAGCAGTTCCTGGGACAGGGAAAACACCGGGGAGCTGTTTTTT. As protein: CASSSWDRENTGELFF.

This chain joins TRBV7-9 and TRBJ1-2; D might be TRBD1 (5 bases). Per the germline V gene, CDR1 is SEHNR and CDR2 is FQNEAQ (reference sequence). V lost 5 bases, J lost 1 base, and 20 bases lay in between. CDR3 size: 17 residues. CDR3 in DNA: TGTGCCAGCAGCGGCCCGGGGGGAGGAGCCCTTAACTATGGCTACACCTTC. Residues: CASSGPGGGALNYGYTF.

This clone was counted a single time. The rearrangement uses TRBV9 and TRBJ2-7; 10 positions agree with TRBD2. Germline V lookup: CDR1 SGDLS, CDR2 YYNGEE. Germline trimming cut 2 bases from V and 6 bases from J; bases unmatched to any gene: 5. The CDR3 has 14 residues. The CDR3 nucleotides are TGTGCCAGCAGCGTCGGGGTAGCGGGAGGCGAGCAGTACTTC. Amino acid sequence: CASSVGVAGGEQYF.

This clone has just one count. CDR3: CASRKDSYGYTF. Here the CDR3 DNA reads TGTGCCAGCAGAAAGGACAGCTATGGCTACACCTTC. This chain joins TRBV25-1 and TRBJ1-2; TRBD1 might be the D (6 bases). The CDR3 runs 12 residues. Germline assignment: CDR1 MGHDK and CDR2 SYGVNS. The V end lost 6 bases, the J end lost 4 bases, and 9 bases lay between the germline ends.